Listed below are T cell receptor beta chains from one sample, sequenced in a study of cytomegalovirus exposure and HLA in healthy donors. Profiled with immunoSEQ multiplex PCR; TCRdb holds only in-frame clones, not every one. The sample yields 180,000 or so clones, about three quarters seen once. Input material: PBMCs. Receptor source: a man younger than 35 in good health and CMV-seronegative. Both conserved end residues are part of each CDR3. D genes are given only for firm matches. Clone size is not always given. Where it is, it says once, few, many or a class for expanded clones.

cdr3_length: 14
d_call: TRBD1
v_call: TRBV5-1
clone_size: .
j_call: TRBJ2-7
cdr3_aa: CASSGGQGANEQYF
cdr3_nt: TGCGCCAGCAGCGGAGGACAGGGGGCAAACGAGCAGTACTTC

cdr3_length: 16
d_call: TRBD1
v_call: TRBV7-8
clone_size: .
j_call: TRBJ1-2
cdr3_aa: CASSQGPGQGARGYTF
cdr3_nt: TGTGCCAGCAGCCAGGGGCCGGGACAGGGGGCACGTGGCTACACCTTC

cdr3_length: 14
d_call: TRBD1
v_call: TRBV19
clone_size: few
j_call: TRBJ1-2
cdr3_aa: CASSMARGLGGYTF
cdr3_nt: TGTGCCAGTAGTATGGCCAGGGGGCTGGGGGGCTACACCTTC

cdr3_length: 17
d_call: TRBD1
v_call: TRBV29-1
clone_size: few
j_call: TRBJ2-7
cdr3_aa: CSVAQQGGQGHRYEQYF
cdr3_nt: TGCAGCGTTGCACAACAAGGGGGACAGGGGCACCGCTACGAGCAGTACTTC

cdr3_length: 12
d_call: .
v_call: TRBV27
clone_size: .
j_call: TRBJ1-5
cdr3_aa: CASSSLNQPQHF
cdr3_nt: TGTGCCAGCAGTTCCTTAAATCAGCCCCAGCATTTT

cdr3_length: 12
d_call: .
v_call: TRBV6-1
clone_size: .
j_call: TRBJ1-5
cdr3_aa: CASGVSGGPQHF
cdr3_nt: TGTGCCAGCGGGGTATCCGGGGGTCCCCAGCATTTT

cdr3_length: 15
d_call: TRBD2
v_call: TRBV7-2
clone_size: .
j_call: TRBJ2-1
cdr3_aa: CASSLQAGGPREQFF
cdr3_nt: TGTGCCAGCAGCTTACAAGCGGGAGGGCCCCGAGAGCAGTTCTTC

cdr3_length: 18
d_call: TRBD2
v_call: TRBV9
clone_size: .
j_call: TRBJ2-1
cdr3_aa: CASSVRLAGGQSYNEQFF
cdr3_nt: TGTGCCAGCAGCGTACGGCTAGCGGGGGGGCAATCCTACAATGAGCAGTTCTTC

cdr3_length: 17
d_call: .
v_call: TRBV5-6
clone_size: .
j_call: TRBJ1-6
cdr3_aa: CASSGGQKSSYNSPLHF
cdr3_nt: TGTGCCAGCAGCGGCGGACAGAAGAGCTCCTATAATTCACCCCTCCACTTT

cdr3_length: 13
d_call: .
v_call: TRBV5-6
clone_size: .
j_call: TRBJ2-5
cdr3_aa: CASSLGIRGTQYF
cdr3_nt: TGTGCCAGCAGCCTCGGGATCCGAGGGACCCAGTACTTC

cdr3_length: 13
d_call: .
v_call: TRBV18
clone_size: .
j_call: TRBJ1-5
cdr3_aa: CASSWDTDRSQHF
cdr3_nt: TGTGCCAGCTCATGGGACACCGACCGATCCCAGCATTTT

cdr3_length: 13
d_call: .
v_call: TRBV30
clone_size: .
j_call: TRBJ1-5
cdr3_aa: CAWSGGSNQPQHF
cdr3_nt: TGTGCCTGGTCGGGGGGAAGCAATCAGCCCCAGCATTTT

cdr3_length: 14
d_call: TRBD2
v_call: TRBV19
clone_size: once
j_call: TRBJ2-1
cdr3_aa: CASSLLAVNNEQFF
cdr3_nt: TGTGCCAGTAGTCTCCTAGCGGTCAACAATGAGCAGTTCTTC

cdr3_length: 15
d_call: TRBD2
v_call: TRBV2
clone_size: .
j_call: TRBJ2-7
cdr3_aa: CASRERTSGTHEQYF
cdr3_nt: TGTGCCAGCAGGGAGCGGACTAGCGGGACCCACGAGCAGTACTTC

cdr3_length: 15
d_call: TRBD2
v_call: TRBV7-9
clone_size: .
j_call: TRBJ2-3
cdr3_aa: CSSSTGLAGTDTQYF
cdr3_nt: TGTTCCAGCAGCACGGGACTAGCGGGCACAGATACGCAGTATTTT

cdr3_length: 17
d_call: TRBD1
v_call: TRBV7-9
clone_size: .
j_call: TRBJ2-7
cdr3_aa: CASSHPRQGQGSYEQYF
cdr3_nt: TGTGCCAGCAGCCACCCTAGGCAGGGACAGGGCTCCTACGAGCAGTACTTC

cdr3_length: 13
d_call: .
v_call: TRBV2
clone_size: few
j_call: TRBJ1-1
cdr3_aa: CASSEEVNTEAFF
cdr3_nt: TGTGCCAGCAGTGAGGAGGTGAACACTGAAGCTTTCTTT

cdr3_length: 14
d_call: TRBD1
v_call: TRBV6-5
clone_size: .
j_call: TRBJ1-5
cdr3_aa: CASTRGLSNQPQHF
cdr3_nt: TGTGCCAGCACTAGGGGGCTTAGCAATCAGCCCCAGCATTTT

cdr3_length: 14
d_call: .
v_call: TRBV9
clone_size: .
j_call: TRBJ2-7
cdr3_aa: CASSVEGTAYEQYF
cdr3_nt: TGTGCCAGCAGCGTAGAGGGGACTGCCTACGAGCAGTACTTC

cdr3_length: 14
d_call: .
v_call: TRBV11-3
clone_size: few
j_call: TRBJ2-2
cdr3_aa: CASSHARNTGELFF
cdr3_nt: TGTGCCAGCAGCCACGCCAGGAACACCGGGGAGCTGTTTTTT

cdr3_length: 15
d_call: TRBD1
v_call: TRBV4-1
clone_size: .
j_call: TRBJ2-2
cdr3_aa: CASSPGTANTGELFF
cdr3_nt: TGCGCCAGCAGCCCCGGGACAGCGAACACCGGGGAGCTGTTTTTT

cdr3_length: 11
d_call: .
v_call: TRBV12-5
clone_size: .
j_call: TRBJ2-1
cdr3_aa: CASGLGAEQFF
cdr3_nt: TGTGCTAGTGGTTTGGGAGCTGAGCAGTTCTTC

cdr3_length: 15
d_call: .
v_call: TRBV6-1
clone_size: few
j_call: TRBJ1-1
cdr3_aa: CASHGEGGISTEAFF
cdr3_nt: TGTGCCAGCCATGGGGAGGGCGGGATCAGCACTGAAGCTTTCTTT

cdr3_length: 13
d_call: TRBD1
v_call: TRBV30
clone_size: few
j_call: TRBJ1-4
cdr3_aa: CAWSPPGQGGLFF
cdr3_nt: TGTGCCTGGAGTCCTCCGGGACAGGGCGGCCTGTTTTTT

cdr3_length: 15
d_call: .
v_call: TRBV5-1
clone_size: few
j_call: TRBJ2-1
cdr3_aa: CASSLSGGLRNEQFF
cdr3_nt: TGCGCCAGCAGCTTGTCGGGGGGCTTGAGAAATGAGCAGTTCTTC

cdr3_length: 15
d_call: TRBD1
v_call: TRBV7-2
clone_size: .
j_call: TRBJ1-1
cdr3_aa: CASSLPPTGPTEAFF
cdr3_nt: TGTGCCAGCAGCTTGCCTCCGACAGGGCCCACTGAAGCTTTCTTT

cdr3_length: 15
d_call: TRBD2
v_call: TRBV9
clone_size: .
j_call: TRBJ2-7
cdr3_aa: CASSVGGSGGYEQYF
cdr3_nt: TGTGCCAGCAGCGTAGGAGGTAGCGGGGGTTACGAGCAGTACTTC

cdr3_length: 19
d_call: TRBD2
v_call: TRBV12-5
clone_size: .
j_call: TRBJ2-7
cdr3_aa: CASGLGGGLAGERSYEQYF
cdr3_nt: TGTGCTAGTGGTTTGGGGGGGGGACTAGCGGGAGAGCGCTCCTACGAGCAGTACTTC

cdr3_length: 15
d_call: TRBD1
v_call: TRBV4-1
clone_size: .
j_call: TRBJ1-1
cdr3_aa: CASSQVGTGGTEAFF
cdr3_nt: TGCGCCAGCAGCCAAGTCGGGACAGGGGGCACTGAAGCTTTCTTT

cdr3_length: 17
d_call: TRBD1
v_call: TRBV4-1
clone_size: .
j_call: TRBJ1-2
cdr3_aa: CASSLPDRGPSNYGYTF
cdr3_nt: TGCGCCAGCAGCCTCCCGGACAGGGGCCCTTCTAACTATGGCTACACCTTC

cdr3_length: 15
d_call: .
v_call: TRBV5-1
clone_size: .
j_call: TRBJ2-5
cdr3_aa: CASTRSGGRGETQYF
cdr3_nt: TGCGCCAGCACCAGGTCCGGGGGTAGAGGAGAGACCCAGTACTTC

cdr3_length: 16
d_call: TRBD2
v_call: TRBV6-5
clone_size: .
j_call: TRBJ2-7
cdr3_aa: CASSYSKSGGGYEQYF
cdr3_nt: TGTGCCAGCAGTTACTCGAAATCGGGGGGGGGCTACGAGCAGTACTTC

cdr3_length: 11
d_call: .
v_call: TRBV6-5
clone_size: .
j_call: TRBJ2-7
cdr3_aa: CASTAAASQYF
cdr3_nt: TGTGCCAGCACTGCCGCGGCGTCCCAGTACTTC

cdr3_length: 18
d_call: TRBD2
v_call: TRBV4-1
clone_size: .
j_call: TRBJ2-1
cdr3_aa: CASSLVGSGGLAYNEQFF
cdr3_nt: TGCGCCAGCAGCCTTGTCGGTAGCGGGGGGCTCGCCTACAATGAGCAGTTCTTC

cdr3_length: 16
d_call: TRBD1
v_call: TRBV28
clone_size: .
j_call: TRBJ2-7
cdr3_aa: CASTPTGGRSSYEQYF
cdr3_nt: TGTGCCAGCACGCCGACAGGGGGTAGGAGCTCCTACGAGCAGTACTTC

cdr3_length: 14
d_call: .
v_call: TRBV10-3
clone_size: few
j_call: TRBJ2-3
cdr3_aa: CAISEPGQTDTQYF
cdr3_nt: TGTGCCATCAGTGAGCCTGGACAGACAGATACGCAGTATTTT

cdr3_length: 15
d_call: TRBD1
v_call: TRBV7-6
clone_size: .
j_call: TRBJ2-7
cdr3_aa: CASSWGDRGRDEQYF
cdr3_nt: TGTGCCAGCAGCTGGGGGGACAGGGGGCGCGACGAGCAGTACTTC

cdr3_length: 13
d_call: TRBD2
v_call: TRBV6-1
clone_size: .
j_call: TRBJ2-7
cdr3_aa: CASSGVGRGEQYF
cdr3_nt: TGTGCCAGCAGTGGGGTGGGGAGGGGCGAGCAGTACTTC

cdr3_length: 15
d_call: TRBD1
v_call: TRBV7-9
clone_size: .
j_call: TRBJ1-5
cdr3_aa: CASSLDRGGNQPQHF
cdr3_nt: TGTGCCAGCAGCCTCGACAGGGGTGGCAATCAGCCCCAGCATTTT

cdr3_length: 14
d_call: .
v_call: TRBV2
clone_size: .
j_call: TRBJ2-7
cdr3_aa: CASSLKGQGSEQYF
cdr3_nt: TGTGCCAGCAGCCTAAAGGGCCAGGGGAGCGAGCAGTACTTC

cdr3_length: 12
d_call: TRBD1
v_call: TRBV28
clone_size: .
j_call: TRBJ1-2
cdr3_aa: CASSGTAQGYTF
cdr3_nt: TGTGCCAGCAGTGGGACAGCGCAGGGCTACACCTTC

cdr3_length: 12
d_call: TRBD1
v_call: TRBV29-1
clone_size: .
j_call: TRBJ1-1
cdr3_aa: CSVEGGGLVAFF
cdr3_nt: TGCAGCGTTGAAGGAGGGGGCTTGGTAGCTTTCTTT

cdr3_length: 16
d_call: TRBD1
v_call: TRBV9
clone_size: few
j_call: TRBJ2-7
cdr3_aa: CASSSRRQGALYEQYF
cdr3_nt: TGTGCCAGCAGCTCCCGTCGACAGGGGGCTTTATACGAGCAGTACTTC

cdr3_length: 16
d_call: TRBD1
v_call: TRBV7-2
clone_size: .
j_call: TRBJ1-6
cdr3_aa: CASSLQGQGVGSPLHF
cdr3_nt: TGTGCCAGCAGCTTGCAGGGACAGGGTGTTGGCTCACCCCTCCACTTT

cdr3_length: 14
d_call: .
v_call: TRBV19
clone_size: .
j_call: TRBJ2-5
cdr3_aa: CASSTTGLRETQYF
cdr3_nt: TGTGCCAGTAGTACGACAGGTTTACGGGAGACCCAGTACTTC